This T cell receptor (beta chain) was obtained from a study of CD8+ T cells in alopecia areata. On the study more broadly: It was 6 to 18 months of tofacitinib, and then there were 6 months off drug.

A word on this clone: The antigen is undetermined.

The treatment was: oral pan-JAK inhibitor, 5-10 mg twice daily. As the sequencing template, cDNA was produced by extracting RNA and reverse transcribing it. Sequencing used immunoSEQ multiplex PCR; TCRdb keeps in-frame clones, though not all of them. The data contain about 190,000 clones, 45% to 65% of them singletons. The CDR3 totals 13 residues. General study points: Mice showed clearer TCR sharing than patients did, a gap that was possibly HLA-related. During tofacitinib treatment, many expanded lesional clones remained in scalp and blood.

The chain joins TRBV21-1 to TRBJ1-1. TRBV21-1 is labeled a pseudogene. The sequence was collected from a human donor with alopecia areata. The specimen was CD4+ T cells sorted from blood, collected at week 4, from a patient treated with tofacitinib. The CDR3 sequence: CASISGGFTEAFF. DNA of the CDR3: TGTGCCAGCATCTCTGGGGGATTCACTGAAGCTTTCTTT.